The clone carrying this TCR beta chain was seen a few times. Its matching antigen is unknown. The data were obtained in a study of T cells in Graves' hyperthyroidism and ophthalmopathy. Lactation, pregnancy, other autoimmune disease or uncontrolled infection led to exclusion of patients. Diagnosis rested on symptoms, serum thyroxine and TRAb, thyroid ultrasound, and orbital computed tomography. TCR beta CDR3 regions were amplified from RNA. RT-PCR in the first round (using the HTBI primer set) targeted the TCR CDR3. TCRdb re-called the multiplex PCR reads with MiXCR, one entry per CDR3 protein. The table has about half a million distinct CDR3 sequences, about 22% seen once. Study-level findings and limits: Blood also contained most expanded thyroid clonotypes above 0.001.

Germline V lookup: CDR1 MNHNS, CDR2 SASEGT. The CDR3 totals 15 residues. Unmatched junction bases numbered 5, after V lost 6 bases and J lost 3 bases. Sequencing input: blood. V gene TRBV6-1 combines with J gene TRBJ2-2, with 9 positions matching TRBD1. The clonotype comes from a woman in her seventies with Graves' ophthalmopathy. The CDR3 region is CASRTGGIYTGELFF. CDR3 nucleotide sequence: TGTGCCAGCAGAACAGGGGGCATTTACACCGGGGAGCTGTTTTTT.